This TCR beta chain was sequenced during a study of shared clonotypes between healthy human individuals. Profiled with immunoSEQ multiplex PCR; TCRdb holds only in-frame clones, not every one. The profile covers some 530,000 clones, with around four fifths appearing a single time and 9.5% to 15% taken by the ten largest. The CDR3 length is 12 residues. V gave up 0 bases and J gave up 8 bases, with 3 bases separating them. Germline CDR1 and CDR2: SGHRS and YFSETQ. The J gene is TRBJ1-6, the V gene TRBV5-1; D remains unclear. The sequencing input was PBMCs. This TCR derives from a woman aged 40 to 50 in good health. Some clones in this sample may be carry-over from other donors' samples. The CDR3 region is CASSLVDSPLHF. The CDR3 DNA follows: TGCGCCAGCAGCTTGGTAGATTCACCCCTCCACTTT.